Presented here are 25 T cell receptor beta chains from one specimen sequenced in a study of blood T cell repertoires in COVID-19. Assay: immunoSEQ multiplex PCR; the TCRdb copy retains only in-frame clones and omits some. In the table there are a few hundred thousand clones, roughly 90% of which are singletons. Sequenced sample: PBMCs or T cells enriched from blood (not recorded which). These receptors came from a woman aged 40 to 50 who had recovered from COVID-19.

V is TRBV24-1 and J is TRBJ2-2; TRBD1 matches 8 bases. The CDR3 is made up of 15 amino acids. The V gene's germline CDR1 is KGHDR and CDR2 SFDVKD. With V trimmed by 5 bases and J by 0 bases, 1 base remained unmatched. The CDR3 sequence is CATSADRANTGELFF. CDR3 nucleotide sequence: TGTGCCACCAGTGCGGACAGGGCGAACACCGGGGAGCTGTTTTTT.

The V and J genes are TRBV11-2 and TRBJ2-7, with D unclear. Looked up from germline, CDR1 is SGHAT and CDR2 is FQNNGV. Trimming removed 1 base at V and 4 bases at J, with 8 bases between. CDR3 size: 13 residues. DNA of the CDR3: TGTGCCAGCAGCTTAGCTAAAGTTTACGAGCAGTACTTC. It translates to CASSLAKVYEQYF.

The rearrangement links TRBV18 to TRBJ2-2, with D tentatively TRBD2 (5 bases). This CDR3 has 15 amino acids. V dropped 8 bases and J dropped 0 bases, with 13 bases sitting between them. CDR1 KGHSH and CDR2 LQKENI come from the germline V gene. CDR3 in DNA: TGTGCCAGCCCGCGATTAGCGACGAACACCGGGGAGCTGTTTTTT. This encodes CASPRLATNTGELFF. Full variable domain (remainder filled in from reference TRBV18 and TRBJ2-2): NAGVMQNPRHLVRRRGQEARLRCSPMKGHSHVYWYRQLPEEGLKFMVYLQKENIIDESGMPKERFSAEFPKEGPSILRIQQVVRGDSAAYFCASPRLATNTGELFFGEGSRLTVL.

Concerning this clone itself: Within the sample, other DNA sequences also encode this same CDR3. CDR3 amino acids: CASSRDRYQPQHF. CDR3 nucleotide sequence: TGTGCCAGCAGCCGGGACAGATATCAGCCCCAGCATTTT. The J gene is TRBJ1-5, the V gene TRBV6-5; 7 nucleotides line up with TRBD1. The CDR3 covers 13 residues. Germline trimming cut 6 bases from V and 5 bases from J; bases unmatched to any gene: 4. Germline V gene data show CDR1 as MNHEY and CDR2 as SVGAGI.

This clone has just a few counts. The V and J genes are TRBV11-3 and TRBJ2-5; 8 bases map to TRBD2. Trimming took 0 bases from V and 2 from J; bases not matched to a gene: 5. In germline, CDR1 is SGHNT, CDR2 YENEEA. This CDR3 comprises 16 residues. DNA for the CDR3: TGTGCCAGCAGCTTAGAGGGCGGGAGGCAACAAGAGACCCAGTACTTC. It is translated as CASSLEGGRQQETQYF.

V and J are TRBV3-1 (or the pseudogene TRBV3-2) and TRBJ2-5, with a tentative D call TRBD2 (5 bases). Trimming stripped 3 bases from V and 5 bases from J, with 10 bases between. CDR3 length: 13 amino acids. Looked up from germline, CDR1 is LGHDT and CDR2 is YNNKEL (reference sequence). In DNA form, the CDR3 reads TGTGCCAGCAGCCAGTGGGAGTATGAGACCCAGTACTTC. This sequence encodes CASSQWEYETQYF.

The V gene is TRBV4-3, the J gene TRBJ2-1; D is unresolved. The CDR3 is made up of 15 amino acids. Trimming took off 2 bases at V and 0 bases at J, with 8 bases between the two ends. Germline V gene data show CDR1 as LGHNA and CDR2 as YSLEER. The CDR3, as DNA: TGCGCCAGCAGCCAACTTCCAGGCTCCTACAATGAGCAGTTCTTC. Its translation: CASSQLPGSYNEQFF.

The chain links TRBV3-1 (or the pseudogene TRBV3-2) to TRBJ2-7, with TRBD2 matching 9 bases. V lost 9 bases and J lost 4; bases outside the gene matches: 7. The CDR3 runs to 13 residues. Per germline, CDR1 LGHDT and CDR2 YNNKEL (reference sequence). The CDR3 DNA reads TGTGCCAGTAGGATTAGCGGGAGTTACGAGCAGTACTTC. This translates into CASRISGSYEQYF.

V and J are TRBV6-5 and TRBJ2-3; tentative D call: TRBD2 (5 bases). Germline V gene data show CDR1 as MNHEY and CDR2 as SVGAGI. Trimming pared 0 bases from V and 1 base from J, leaving 11 bases between. The CDR3 is 16 residues long. CDR3 sequence reads: CASSYSEETGTDTQYF. The DNA for the CDR3 is TGTGCCAGCAGTTACTCGGAGGAAACCGGCACAGATACGCAGTATTTT.

The V and J genes are TRBV27 and TRBJ2-3; D is ambiguous. V lost 7 bases and J lost 0, with 14 bases in between. This CDR3 is 15 amino acids long. Germline V gene sequence: CDR1 MNHEY, CDR2 SMNVEV (reference sequence). CDR3 nucleotides: TGTGCCAGCATTTCGGCAGGATCTAGCACAGATACGCAGTATTTT. Amino acids: CASISAGSSTDTQYF.

This chain joins TRBV30 and TRBJ2-1, with 13 bases lining up with TRBD2. V trimming: 8 bases; J trimming: 1 base; junction bases outside the gene matches: 5. This CDR3 is built from 15 residues. Germline V gives CDR1 GTSNPN, CDR2 SVGIG (reference sequence). CDR3 residues: CAERTSGSSYNEQFF. As DNA, the CDR3 is TGTGCCGAGCGGACTAGCGGGAGTTCCTACAATGAGCAGTTCTTC.

The gene calls are TRBV19 and TRBJ1-2; perhaps TRBD1 as D (6 bases). Deletions cut 5 bases from V and 5 bases from J, with 15 bases between. Germline CDR1 and CDR2: LNHDA and SQIVND (reference sequence). The CDR3 covers 14 residues. CDR3 loop: CASSPRGSLYGYTF. CDR3 bases: TGTGCCAGTAGTCCCAGGGGAAGCTTGTATGGCTACACCTTC.

The chain carries TRBV4-3 and TRBJ2-6; D gene uncertain. V lost 0 bases and J lost 0, with 9 bases in between. The CDR3 spans 17 residues. Germline CDR1 and CDR2: LGHNA and YSLEER. CDR3 protein: CASSQDSAFSGANVLTF. Written as DNA, the CDR3 is TGCGCCAGCAGCCAAGATTCAGCGTTCTCTGGGGCCAACGTCCTGACTTTC.

The chain couples TRBV7-9 to TRBJ1-6, with D possibly matching TRBD1 (5 bases). The length of the CDR3 is 12 residues. In germline, CDR1 is SEHNR, CDR2 FQNEAQ (reference sequence). V dropped 1 base and J dropped 17 bases, with 12 bases sitting between them. The CDR3 sequence: CASSLGQGGFHF. The CDR3 nucleotides are TGTGCCAGCAGCTTAGGCCAGGGAGGCTTCCACTTT.

The rearrangement uses TRBV9 and TRBJ1-2; maybe TRBD1 (6 bases). The germline V gene has CDR1 SGDLS and CDR2 YYNGEE. Deletions cut 0 bases from V and 4 bases from J, with 13 bases between. The CDR3 is made up of 15 amino acids. This CDR3 is CASSVGAPGAYGYTF. CDR3 DNA: TGTGCCAGCAGCGTAGGGGCGCCAGGGGCCTATGGCTACACCTTC.

V usage is TRBV5-1 and J usage is TRBJ1-1, with 10 bases identical to TRBD1. This CDR3 region has 15 residues. After removal of 1 base from V and 6 bases from J, the junction contained 6 bases not matched to a gene. CDR1 is SGHRS and CDR2 is YFSETQ in the germline V gene. The CDR3 here is CASSLRGQGGPEAFF. The CDR3 nucleotides read TGCGCCAGCAGCTTGAGAGGACAGGGGGGCCCTGAAGCTTTCTTT.

The V and J genes are TRBV5-1 and TRBJ2-1; a possible D gene is TRBD2 (6 bases). The V end lost 0 bases, the J end lost 5 bases, and 21 bases lay between the germline ends. Germline-derived CDR1 and CDR2 are SGHRS and YFSETQ. This CDR3 spans 18 amino acids. The CDR3 DNA reads TGCGCCAGCAGCTTGGACTCCCGGGTGGGACTTCATCACAATGAGCAGTTCTTC. Encoded protein: CASSLDSRVGLHHNEQFF.

The chain joins TRBV15 to TRBJ2-1, with D perhaps TRBD2 (5 bases). Trimming stripped 3 bases from V and 8 bases from J, with 17 bases between. Germline CDR1 LNHNV, CDR2 YYDKDF (reference sequence). The CDR3 sequence is 15 residues long. Here the CDR3 reads CATSRRSGVAHEQFF. Written as DNA, the CDR3 is TGTGCCACCAGCAGGCGAAGCGGAGTAGCCCATGAGCAGTTCTTC.

The chain has TRBV28 and TRBJ1-2; 7 nucleotides agree with TRBD1. Germline CDR1 and CDR2: MDHEN and SYDVKM. This CDR3 is 15 amino acids long. After removal of 6 bases from V and 8 bases from J, the junction contained 15 bases not matched to a gene. CDR3: CASRTPTGEWDGYTF. The CDR3 DNA follows: TGTGCCAGCAGGACACCCACAGGGGAGTGGGACGGCTACACCTTC.

The V gene is TRBV12-3 or TRBV12-4, the J gene TRBJ2-7; D unclear. V lost 5 bases to trimming and J lost 2 bases, with 4 bases between them. CDR3 length equals 11 residues. Written as DNA, the CDR3 is TGTGCCAGCAGTATTACCTACGAGCAGTACTTC. Protein product: CASSITYEQYF.

The rearrangement joins TRBV6-5 to TRBJ1-2; the D is unclear. V gave up 6 bases and J gave up 5 bases, with 4 bases separating them. The CDR3 covers 10 residues. Germline CDR1 and CDR2: MNHEY and SVGAGI. The CDR3: CASSTYGYTF. DNA of the CDR3: TGTGCCAGCAGCACATATGGCTACACCTTC.

This rearrangement joins TRBV7-2 to TRBJ1-2; 7 bases match TRBD1. The V gene end was trimmed by 5 bases and the J gene end by 5 bases; junction bases not matched to a gene: 14. CDR1 is SGHTA, CDR2 FQGNSA, per germline. The CDR3 contains 16 residues. CDR3 coding DNA: TGTGCCAGCAGCCCTGAGACAGGGTTCGGAATATATGGCTACACCTTC. Amino acids: CASSPETGFGIYGYTF.

The chain carries TRBV7-6 and TRBJ2-1; 10 bases map to TRBD1. V shed 1 base, J shed 2 bases, and the junction held 2 bases outside the gene matches. The CDR3 extends over 16 amino acids. Germline lookup yields CDR1 SGHVS and CDR2 FNYEAQ. The chain's CDR3 is CASSLGGTGAYNEQFF. The CDR3 DNA reads TGTGCCAGCAGCTTAGGGGGGACAGGGGCCTACAATGAGCAGTTCTTC.

V gene TRBV6-1 combines with J gene TRBJ2-5; a weak D match, TRBD2 (6 bases). The CDR3 length is 19 residues. Germline CDR1 MNHNS, CDR2 SASEGT. V was shortened by 3 bases and J by 4 bases, with 27 bases between the two germline ends. The CDR3 is CASSDAPWRESSTGETQYF. CDR3 DNA: TGTGCCAGCAGTGATGCCCCCTGGAGGGAGAGCTCTACTGGAGAGACCCAGTACTTC.

V gene TRBV30 combines with J gene TRBJ1-2; TRBD1 is a possible D gene (6 bases). There are 15 residues in the CDR3. From germline, CDR1 is GTSNPN and CDR2 SVGIG (reference sequence). The V end lost 3 bases, the J end lost 5 bases, and 19 bases lay between the germline ends. The chain's CDR3 is CAWRSTGFDSYGYTF. For the CDR3, the DNA is TGTGCCTGGAGATCCACAGGGTTTGATTCGTATGGCTACACCTTC.